The T cell receptor (beta chain) described here comes from a study of blood T cell repertoires in COVID-19 (dated by TCRdb to about 2020). About the full investigation: Samples covering the acute and convalescent phases of COVID-19 were provided by collaborators in the United States, Italy and Spain. The prospective study material was composed of cDNA or gDNA derived from T cells, B-cell-depleted T cells, or PBMCs. The dataset comprised deeply sampled blood TCRbeta repertoires from subjects exposed to, actively infected with, or recovered from COVID-19. The repertoires were released in a freely available public database meant as a resource for research on the immune response to SARS-CoV-2. The samples were drawn from two sources: the first 160 participants of the ongoing ImmuneRACE study, and 1,000 to 1,500 subjects contributed by 6 global collaborators. The sample metadata nearly always contained a de-identified subject ID, COVID-19 status, age in years and sex. HLA class I and class II types, where available, came from metadata supplied by the sample provider rather than from assay-based typing.

Trimmed from V: 4 bases; trimmed from J: 2 bases; junction bases lacking a gene match: 10. Looking up the germline V gene (reference sequence) yields CDR1 SGHNT and CDR2 YYREEE. The CDR3 numbers 17 residues from cysteine through phenylalanine. Of all the DNA, just the CDR3 is kept, 51 bases in frame from base 1. The full study reports these points: The amount of clinical and demographic metadata varied by source and participant and was provided uncurated.

Each collaborating institution followed its own protocols to collect whole blood in K2EDTA tubes. For TCRbeta analysis, collaborator samples were shipped as frozen whole blood, as isolated PBMCs, or as DNA extracted from either sample type. The immunoSEQ Assay, a bias-controlled multiplex PCR, was used to amplify TCRbeta CDR3 regions from genomic DNA. Regarding the original processing steps: Nucleated cell counts per sample were estimated from amplification of reference gene primers within the assay. To quantify the absolute abundance of each unique TCRbeta CDR3 rearrangement, sequence reads were collapsed and filtered. Productive Simpson clonality was computed per sample as the square root of Simpson's diversity index over productive rearrangements. TCRdb obtained this table from immuneACCESS and retained in-frame rearrangements with V and J assigned. These tables miss some clones; where compared with another copy, unresolved V genes account for less than half of the shortfall, and the remainder is unexplained. That table gives V, J and clone size, and the DNA gave D and trimming. Across this sample there are more than 40,000 clones, with 70% to 90% seen only once. Around 8.7% of the sample goes to the ten largest clones.

With respect to this clone: The antigen it binds to is not known. No base-level quality is on record; no much larger clone is a single base apart.

This chain is built from TRBV5-4 and TRBJ1-3, with TRBD1 identical over 9 junction bases. The sample consisted of peripheral blood. The receptor comes from a man aged 50-59 years with active COVID-19. At the DNA level, the sequence is TGTGCCAGCAGCGGGACAGGGAGCCCTTCCCCTGGAAACACCATATATTTT. Its protein is CASSGTGSPSPGNTIYF.